This section outlines one T cell receptor (beta chain) sequence together with its context. This sample was included in a study of shared clonotypes between healthy human individuals. Germline V gene data show CDR1 as LGHNA and CDR2 as YNFKEQ. The CDR3 extends over 18 amino acids. V was pared by 0 bases and J by 1 base, with 16 bases between. TCRdb keeps only in-frame clones here, not all; method: immunoSEQ multiplex PCR. The sample has some 2.1 million clones, approximately 95% seen once. Cells designated naive CD8 were CD45RO-negative and were positively selected for CCR7, with terminally differentiated effector memory CD45RA+ cells excluded.

This sequence was found in a man in his late teens or twenties in good health. This chain uses TRBV4-2 with TRBJ2-1; possible D gene TRBD2, 5 bases. The material sequenced was naive CD8+ T cells sorted from blood. The CDR3 region is CASSQENPVSESYNEQFF. In DNA form, the CDR3 reads TGTGCCAGCAGCCAAGAAAATCCCGTTAGCGAATCCTACAATGAGCAGTTCTTC.